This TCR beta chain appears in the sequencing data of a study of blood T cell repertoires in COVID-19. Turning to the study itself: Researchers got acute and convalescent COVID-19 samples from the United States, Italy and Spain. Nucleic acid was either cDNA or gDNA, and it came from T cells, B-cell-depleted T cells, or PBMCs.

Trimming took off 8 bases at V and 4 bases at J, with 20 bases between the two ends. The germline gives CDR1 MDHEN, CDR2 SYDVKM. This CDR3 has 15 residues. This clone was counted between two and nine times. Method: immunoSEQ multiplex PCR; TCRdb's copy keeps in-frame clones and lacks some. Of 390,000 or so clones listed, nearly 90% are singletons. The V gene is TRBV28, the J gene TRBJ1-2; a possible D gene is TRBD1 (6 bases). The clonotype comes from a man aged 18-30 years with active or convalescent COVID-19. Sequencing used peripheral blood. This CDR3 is CASQTVDRSGYGYTF. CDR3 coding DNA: TGTGCCAGCCAGACCGTGGACAGATCGGGCTATGGCTACACCTTC.